Presented here are 25 T cell receptor beta chains from one specimen sequenced in a study of blood T cell repertoires in COVID-19. Using immunoSEQ multiplex PCR, the repertoire was profiled, and TCRdb retains in-frame clones only, with some absent. This table has over 150,000 clones, more than 75% appearing once. The sequencing sample was made of peripheral blood. These receptors were obtained from a man between 18 and 29 years old with COVID-19, enrolled during active disease.

The chain is built from TRBV21-1 and TRBJ1-5; whether TRBD1, the table's D call, matches the DNA was not checked. TRBV21-1 is reported as a pseudogene. CDR3 size: 16 residues. The CDR3 loop reads CASSKTQGFCNQPQHF. CDR3 DNA sequence: TGTGCCAGCAGCAAGACTCAGGGATTTTGCAATCAGCCCCAGCATTTT.

The rearrangement uses TRBV10-3 and TRBJ1-5; D perhaps matches TRBD1 (5 bases). Trimming removed 4 bases at V and 3 bases at J, with 7 bases between. This CDR3 is 13 amino acids long. Germline CDR1 ENHRY, CDR2 SYGVKD. The CDR3 DNA reads TGTGCCATCAGTGGACAGCCCAATCAGCCCCAGCATTTT. The encoded protein is CAISGQPNQPQHF.

V is TRBV4-1 and J is TRBJ2-1; 7 nucleotides match TRBD2. Losses at the gene ends were 0 bases for V and 5 bases for J; bases not matched to a gene: 19. This CDR3 is 20 amino acids long. CDR1 and CDR2 from the germline V gene are MGHRA and YSYEKL. CDR3 region: CASSQDETRLHAGANNEQFF. CDR3 sequence (DNA): TGCGCCAGCAGCCAAGATGAAACCAGGCTTCATGCGGGAGCGAACAATGAGCAGTTCTTC.

The J gene is TRBJ2-7, the V gene TRBV9; the D gene is possibly TRBD2 (6 bases). V lost 4 bases, J lost 4 bases, and 15 bases lay in between. This CDR3 has 14 residues. Per the germline V gene, CDR1 is SGDLS and CDR2 is YYNGEE. The CDR3, as DNA: TGTGCCAGCAGCACCGGGACTGCGAGATACGAGCAGTACTTC. Its protein product is CASSTGTARYEQYF.

This clone was recorded a few times. The chain is built from TRBV4-2 and TRBJ2-7; D might be TRBD2 (6 bases). Per germline, CDR1 LGHNA and CDR2 YNFKEQ. The CDR3 covers 16 residues. V was cut by 0 bases and J by 0 bases, with 12 bases left in between. The CDR3 bases are TGTGCCAGCAGCCAAGATAGGGACTTAAGCTCCTACGAGCAGTACTTC. Its protein product is CASSQDRDLSSYEQYF.

The CDR3 bases are TGTGCCAGCAGCCAAGGGAAGGGGGATGAAAAACTGTTTTTT. This codes for CASSQGKGDEKLFF. The chain carries TRBV3-1 (or the pseudogene TRBV3-2) and TRBJ1-4, with a possible D match to TRBD1 (6 bases). This CDR3 comprises 14 residues. Germline loops: CDR1 LGHDT, CDR2 YNNKEL (reference sequence). V was cut by 1 base and J by 6 bases, with 9 bases left in between.

This chain connects TRBV27 to TRBJ2-2, with 11 bases matching TRBD1. There are 16 residues in the CDR3. The V and J ends lost 5 bases and 4 bases, in that order; junction bases with no gene match: 6. Looked up from germline, CDR1 is MNHEY and CDR2 is SMNVEV (reference sequence). The CDR3 here is CASSRSGTGGTGELFF. CDR3 DNA sequence: TGTGCCAGCAGTCGCTCCGGGACAGGGGGCACCGGGGAGCTGTTTTTT.

V gene TRBV28 combines with J gene TRBJ1-5; possibly TRBD1 for D (6 bases). The V and J ends lost 6 bases and 7 bases respectively, with 13 bases between them. Germline V lookup: CDR1 MDHEN, CDR2 SYDVKM. This CDR3 has 13 residues. CDR3: CASRLTGWQPQHF. The CDR3 DNA reads as TGTGCCAGCAGGTTAACAGGGTGGCAGCCCCAGCATTTT.

The V and J genes are TRBV6-5 and TRBJ1-5; maybe TRBD1 (6 bases). The length of the CDR3 is 14 residues. V was shortened by 6 bases and J by 4 bases, with 13 bases between the two germline ends. Germline V gives CDR1 MNHEY, CDR2 SVGAGI. The CDR3 bases are TGTGCCAGCAGGACGCAACAGGGAAATCAGCCCCAGCATTTT. Translated, it gives CASRTQQGNQPQHF.

This clone has just a few counts. The rearrangement links TRBV28 to TRBJ1-3, with D uncertain. CDR1 and CDR2 from the germline V gene are MDHEN and SYDVKM. The CDR3 is 14 amino acids. Trimming cost V 4 bases and J 0 bases, with 7 bases left between them. The CDR3 reads CASSSASSGNTIYF. CDR3 coding DNA: TGTGCCAGCAGTTCTGCCAGCTCTGGAAACACCATATATTTT.

This chain joins TRBV19 and TRBJ2-5; no clear D gene. Per the germline V gene, CDR1 is LNHDA and CDR2 is SQIVND (reference sequence). CDR3 length: 14 amino acids. Trimming pared 0 bases from V and 1 base from J, leaving 6 bases between. CDR3 region: CASSIDYAQETQYF. DNA of the CDR3: TGTGCCAGTAGTATAGACTACGCCCAAGAGACCCAGTACTTC.

The J gene is TRBJ2-1, the V gene TRBV4-1; TRBD2 aligns across 9 bases. Germline assignment: CDR1 MGHRA and CDR2 YSYEKL. CDR3 length: 13 residues. The trim removed 7 bases at V and 9 bases at J, leaving 7 bases unmatched. The CDR3 nucleotides are TGCGCCAGCAAGGTAGCGGGAGTCGGTGAGCAGTTCTTC. Its protein is CASKVAGVGEQFF.

The chain uses TRBV4-1 and TRBJ2-1; TRBD2 matches at 8 bases. Germline CDR1 MGHRA, CDR2 YSYEKL. Trimming removed 0 bases from V and 8 bases from J; junction bases left unmatched: 3. The CDR3 is made up of 14 amino acids. CDR3 sequence reads: CASSQETGGDEQFF. DNA for the CDR3: TGCGCCAGCAGCCAAGAAACGGGGGGGGATGAGCAGTTCTTC.

The chain employs TRBV28 and TRBJ2-1; 7 nucleotides agree with TRBD2. The length of the CDR3 is 17 residues. Per the germline V gene, CDR1 is MDHEN and CDR2 is SYDVKM. With V trimmed by 4 bases and J by 3 bases, 12 bases remained unmatched. CDR3 protein: CASSSLGEGTLYNEQFF. The DNA of the CDR3 is TGTGCCAGCAGTTCTCTCGGGGAGGGTACCCTCTACAATGAGCAGTTCTTC. Drawing the rest from reference TRBV28 and TRBJ2-1, the complete variable domain is DVKVTQSSRYLVKRTGEKVFLECVQDMDHENMFWYRQDPGLGLRLIYFSYDVKMKEKGDIPEGYSVSREKKERFSLILESASTNQTSMYLCASSSLGEGTLYNEQFFGPGTRLTVL.

The rearrangement links TRBV2 to TRBJ1-1; D gene ambiguous. V lost 8 bases to trimming and J lost 0 bases, with 10 bases between them. Germline V CDR1 and CDR2: SNHLY, FYNNEI. This CDR3 has 13 residues. As DNA, the CDR3 is TGTGCCAGCTATTTTTTAATGAACACTGAAGCTTTCTTT. Translated, it gives CASYFLMNTEAFF.

This chain uses TRBV10-3 with TRBJ2-4, with TRBD2 matching over 8 bases. CDR3 length equals 14 residues. CDR1 and CDR2 from the germline V gene are ENHRY and SYGVKD. Trimming at V came to 11 bases and at J to 5 bases, leaving 11 bases not matched to a gene. CDR3 sequence: CASGKAGGENIQYF. DNA of the CDR3: TGTGCCTCCGGGAAGGCGGGAGGCGAAAACATTCAGTACTTC.

The CDR3 region is CASSLGGVETGRDTQYF. The CDR3 bases are TGTGCCAGCAGTTTAGGAGGCGTCGAAACCGGGCGGGATACGCAGTATTTT. The chain links TRBV28 to TRBJ2-3; D may be TRBD2 (5 bases). The CDR3 extends over 17 amino acids. The germline CDR1 and CDR2 sequences are MDHEN and SYDVKM. The V gene lost 2 bases and the J gene lost 6 bases, with 21 bases spanning the gap.

The chain carries TRBV9 and TRBJ2-7; perhaps TRBD2 as D (6 bases). The V end lost 4 bases, the J end lost 2 bases, and 10 bases lay between the germline ends. The CDR3 sequence is 13 residues long. Per germline, CDR1 SGDLS and CDR2 YYNGEE. The CDR3 region is CASSSGETYEQYF. The CDR3 DNA follows: TGTGCCAGCAGCTCGGGGGAAACCTACGAGCAGTACTTC.

The chain carries TRBV30 and TRBJ2-7; TRBD1 matches 7 bases. Trimming removed 8 bases from V and 2 bases from J; junction bases left unmatched: 12. Germline V CDR1 and CDR2: GTSNPN, SVGIG (reference sequence). The CDR3 is made up of 14 amino acids. CDR3 region: CATQNGTETYEQYF. CDR3 DNA sequence: TGTGCCACCCAAAACGGGACAGAGACCTACGAGCAGTACTTC. The entire variable domain, with the rest obtained from reference TRBV30 and TRBJ2-7, is as follows: SQTIHQWPATLVQPVGSPLSLECTVEGTSNPNLYWYRQAAGRGLQLLFYSVGIGQISSEVPQNLSASRPQDRQFILSSKKLLLSDSGFYLCATQNGTETYEQYFGPGTRLTVT.

The chain uses TRBV7-8 and TRBJ1-6; TRBD1 matches at 7 bases. Germline V CDR1 and CDR2: SGHVS, FQNEAQ. V was clipped by 1 base and J by 8 bases; unmatched bases: 2. The CDR3 runs 14 residues. CDR3 nucleotide sequence: TGTGCCAGCAGCTTAGAGGGGGCACATTCACCCCTCCACTTT. Translating gives CASSLEGAHSPLHF.

The chain recombines TRBV4-3 with TRBJ2-2, with TRBD2 identical over 9 bases. J lost 6 bases, V lost 4 bases, and 9 bases had no gene match. The CDR3 consists of 16 residues. Germline CDR1 reads LGHNA; CDR2 reads YSLEER. CDR3 coding DNA: TGCGCCAGCAGCCCCGAGGTAGCGGGAGTGTCCGGGGAGCTGTTTTTT. Amino acids: CASSPEVAGVSGELFF.

J is TRBJ2-7 and V is TRBV28; 8 positions agree with TRBD2. V was pared by 2 bases and J by 4 bases, with 7 bases of the junction left unmatched. Germline V gives CDR1 MDHEN, CDR2 SYDVKM. This CDR3 is 15 amino acids long. The CDR3 DNA is TGTGCCAGCAGTTTAGCGGGAGGCTTCGGGTACGAGCAGTACTTC. Its protein is CASSLAGGFGYEQYF.

The chain carries TRBV27 and TRBJ1-5, with D unclear. The V gene lost 2 bases and the J gene lost 0 bases, with 8 bases spanning the gap. The CDR3 runs to 15 residues. Germline assignment: CDR1 MNHEY and CDR2 SMNVEV (reference sequence). CDR3 in DNA: TGTGCCAGCAGTTTAGTACAACATAGCAATCAGCCCCAGCATTTT. It is translated as CASSLVQHSNQPQHF.

This chain uses TRBV28 with TRBJ1-5, with D maybe TRBD1 (6 bases). This CDR3 region has 15 residues. Germline loops: CDR1 MDHEN, CDR2 SYDVKM. The V gene lost 6 bases and the J gene lost 5 bases, with 17 bases spanning the gap. The CDR3: CASRLRLGGHQPQHF. CDR3 sequence (DNA): TGTGCCAGCAGGCTAAGGTTAGGGGGTCATCAGCCCCAGCATTTT.

The chain joins TRBV28 to TRBJ1-2; 7 nucleotides agree with TRBD1. CDR3 size: 14 residues. Trimming cost V 5 bases and J 4 bases; bases outside gene matches: 7. The V gene's germline CDR1 is MDHEN and CDR2 SYDVKM. The CDR3 loop is CASSPSGGPYGYTF. For the CDR3, the DNA is TGTGCCAGCAGTCCCTCAGGGGGACCCTATGGCTACACCTTC.